This T cell receptor beta chain was observed in a study of Graves' ophthalmopathy and Graves' hyperthyroidism. This clonotype occurred many times. Germline CDR1 is MNHNS and CDR2 is SASEGT. There are 16 residues in the CDR3. Trimming removed 2 bases from V and 1 base from J, with 14 bases in between. Amplifying from RNA transcripts, the study obtained TCR beta CDR3 regions. RT-PCR in the first round used HTBI primers; a second-round multiplex PCR followed. TCRdb re-called the multiplex PCR reads through MiXCR, storing one row per CDR3 protein. The sample has roughly 400,000 distinct CDR3 sequences; about 17% are singletons.

This receptor was taken from a woman in her late teens or twenties with Graves' ophthalmopathy. The gene calls are TRBV6-1 and TRBJ2-5; D ambiguous. Material: peripheral blood. CDR3 protein: CASSELGRALQETQYF. For the CDR3, the DNA is TGTGCCAGCAGTGAACTGGGCCGAGCCCTCCAAGAGACCCAGTACTTC.